The rows below give T cell receptor beta chains drawn from one sample of a study of Graves' ophthalmopathy and Graves' hyperthyroidism. One entry per CDR3 protein results from TCRdb running MiXCR on the multiplex PCR reads. This table has hundreds of thousands of distinct CDR3 sequences, roughly 20% appearing once. Sequencing was carried out using peripheral blood. The source of these receptors is a woman aged 18 to 35 with stable Graves' hyperthyroidism. CDR3s include the opening cysteine and the closing phenylalanine or tryptophan. Fields, in order: V gene, D gene, clone size, J gene, CDR3 protein, CDR3 DNA. D genes are given only for firm matches. Expanded clones get a size class; other rows say once, few or many, or leave the size out.

>TRBV29-1|TRBD1|few|TRBJ1-2
CTILGGGYGYTF
TGCACGATTTTAGGGGGCGGCTATGGCTACACCTTC
>TRBV6-1|NA|many|TRBJ1-1
CASSLNGPTEAFF
TGTGCCAGCAGCCTCAATGGACCCACTGAAGCTTTCTTT
>TRBV5-1|NA|few|TRBJ1-1
CASSARGYGAEAFF
TGCGCCAGCAGCGCGAGGGGCTATGGGGCTGAAGCTTTCTTT
>TRBV7-2|NA|many|TRBJ2-7
CASSLGFRGYEQYF
TGTGCCAGCAGCTTAGGGTTCCGGGGCTACGAGCAGTACTTC
>TRBV20-1|NA|many|TRBJ2-5
CSATLGETQYF
TGCAGTGCTACCCTTGGCGAGACCCAGTACTTC
>TRBV29-1|NA|NA|TRBJ2-7
CSVAARRGYEQYF
TGCAGCGTTGCGGCGAGGCGGGGTTACGAGCAGTACTTC
>TRBV6-2/TRBV6-3|NA|many|TRBJ2-5
CASSYFGQETQYF
TGTGCCAGCAGTTACTTCGGGCAAGAGACCCAGTACTTC
>TRBV12-3/TRBV12-4|TRBD2|few|TRBJ2-5
CASSLENSGRLSETQYF
TGTGCCAGCAGTTTAGAAAATAGCGGGAGGCTCTCGGAGACCCAGTACTTC
>TRBV27|NA|NA|TRBJ2-5
CASSPLDTKETQYF
TGTGCCAGCAGTCCTCTCGACACAAAAGAGACCCAGTACTTC
>TRBV20-1|TRBD2|NA|TRBJ2-7
CSEPGLGGEQYF
TGCAGTGAACCGGGACTAGGCGGCGAGCAGTACTTC
>TRBV2|TRBD1|many|TRBJ1-5
CASSESGQGTWPQHF
TGTGCCAGCAGTGAATCGGGACAGGGCACGTGGCCCCAGCATTTT
>TRBV2|NA|many|TRBJ2-7
CASSEGSRQLNYEQYF
TGTGCCAGCAGTGAAGGGTCTAGACAGCTTAACTACGAGCAGTACTTC
>TRBV6-5|TRBD1|many|TRBJ2-2
CASSYPGQGQLFF
TGTGCCAGCAGTTACCCAGGACAGGGACAGCTGTTTTTT
>TRBV2|NA|many|TRBJ1-5
CASSKTGPYQPQHF
TGTGCCAGCAGCAAGACAGGTCCCTATCAGCCCCAGCATTTT
>TRBV24-1|NA|many|TRBJ2-2
CATERTGGSNTGELFF
TGTGCCACCGAGAGAACAGGAGGATCGAACACCGGGGAGCTGTTTTTT
>TRBV19|NA|many|TRBJ1-1
CASSTPRMTEAFF
TGTGCCAGTAGTACCCCACGTATGACTGAAGCTTTCTTT
>TRBV7-9|TRBD1|NA|TRBJ2-7
CASSLGGQGGEQYF
TGTGCCAGCAGCTTAGGCGGACAGGGAGGCGAGCAGTACTTC
>TRBV12-3/TRBV12-4|NA|many|TRBJ2-7
CASSYLSSYEQYF
TGTGCCAGCAGTTACCTAAGCTCCTACGAGCAGTACTTC
>TRBV20-1|NA|many|TRBJ2-7
CSAIDRRSSYEQYF
TGCAGTGCTATTGACAGGCGAAGCTCCTACGAGCAGTACTTC
>TRBV28|TRBD1|many|TRBJ1-5
CASSAPGTGYLNQPQHF
TGTGCCAGCAGCGCGCCCGGGACAGGGTACCTCAATCAGCCCCAGCATTTT
>TRBV15|NA|once|TRBJ1-2
CATSITSGNSNYGYTF
TGTGCCACCAGCATAACTTCAGGGAATTCTAACTATGGCTACACCTTC
>TRBV24-1|TRBD2|many|TRBJ2-5
CATSPAGGGETQYF
TGTGCCACCAGCCCGGCGGGAGGGGGGGAGACCCAGTACTTC
>TRBV5-1|NA|many|TRBJ2-2
CASSLVQHNTGELFF
TGCGCCAGCAGCTTGGTTCAGCACAACACCGGGGAGCTGTTTTTT
>TRBV6-2/TRBV6-3|NA|many|TRBJ2-7
CASSYPGETGKKYEQYF
TGTGCCAGCAGTTACCCCGGTGAAACAGGGAAGAAATACGAGCAGTACTTC
>TRBV27|TRBD1|NA|TRBJ2-7
CASSYKPPGQGYEQYF
TGTGCCAGCAGTTACAAACCGCCGGGACAGGGCTACGAGCAGTACTTC
>TRBV3-1|NA|many|TRBJ2-7
CASSFLSSYEQYF
TGTGCCAGCAGCTTCCTCTCGAGCTACGAGCAGTACTTC
>TRBV29-1|TRBD2|many|TRBJ2-7
CSVEDRLAGAYEQYF
TGCAGCGTTGAAGATCGACTAGCGGGAGCCTACGAGCAGTACTTC
>TRBV7-2|NA|NA|TRBJ2-3
CASSLGGAQPQYF
TGTGCCAGCAGCTTAGGAGGAGCTCAGCCCCAGTATTTT
>TRBV20-1|TRBD2|many|TRBJ2-5
CSASAGGYQETQYF
TGCAGTGCTAGTGCGGGAGGGTATCAAGAGACCCAGTACTTC
>TRBV5-1|TRBD1|NA|TRBJ1-6
CASSPGQGTPNSPLHF
TGCGCCAGCAGCCCGGGACAGGGGACACCAAATTCACCCCTCCACTTT
>TRBV11-1|NA|many|TRBJ2-7
CASSFLRNGPYEQYF
TGTGCCAGCAGCTTCTTACGGAACGGGCCCTACGAGCAGTACTTC
>TRBV20-1|TRBD1|many|TRBJ2-7
CSARDGTGASYEQYF
TGCAGTGCTAGAGATGGGACAGGTGCCTCCTACGAGCAGTACTTC
>TRBV6-5|TRBD2|many|TRBJ2-2
CASSYGGDNTGELFF
TGTGCCAGCAGTTACGGGGGGGACAACACCGGGGAGCTGTTTTTT